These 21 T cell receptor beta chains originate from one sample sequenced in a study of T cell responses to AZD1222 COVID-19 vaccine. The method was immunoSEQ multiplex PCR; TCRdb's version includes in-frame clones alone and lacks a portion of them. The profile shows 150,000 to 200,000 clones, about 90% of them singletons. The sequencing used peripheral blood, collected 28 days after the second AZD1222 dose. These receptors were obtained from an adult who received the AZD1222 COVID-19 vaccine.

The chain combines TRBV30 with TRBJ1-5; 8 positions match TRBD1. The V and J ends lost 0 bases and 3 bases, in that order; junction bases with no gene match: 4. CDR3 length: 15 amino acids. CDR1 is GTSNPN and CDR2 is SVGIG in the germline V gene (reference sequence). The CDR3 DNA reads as TGTGCCTGGAGTGTCCGGGACAGGCTCAATCAGCCCCAGCATTTT. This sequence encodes CAWSVRDRLNQPQHF.

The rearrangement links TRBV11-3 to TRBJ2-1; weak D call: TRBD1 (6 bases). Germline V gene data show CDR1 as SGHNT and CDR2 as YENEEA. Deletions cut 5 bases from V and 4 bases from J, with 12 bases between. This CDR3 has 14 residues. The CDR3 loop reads CASSPDSSYNEQFF. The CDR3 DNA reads TGTGCCAGCAGCCCGGACAGCTCGTACAATGAGCAGTTCTTC.

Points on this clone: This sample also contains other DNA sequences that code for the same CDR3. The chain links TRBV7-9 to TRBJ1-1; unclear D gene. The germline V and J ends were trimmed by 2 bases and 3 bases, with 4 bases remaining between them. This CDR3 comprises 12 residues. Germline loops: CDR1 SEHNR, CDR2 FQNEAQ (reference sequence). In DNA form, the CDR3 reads TGTGCCAGCAGCTTACTCGACACTGAAGCTTTCTTT. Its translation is CASSLLDTEAFF.

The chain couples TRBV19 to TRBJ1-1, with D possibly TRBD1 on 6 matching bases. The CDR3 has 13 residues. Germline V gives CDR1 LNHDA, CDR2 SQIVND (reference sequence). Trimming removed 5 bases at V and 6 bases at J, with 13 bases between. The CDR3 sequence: CASSQGQDAEAFF. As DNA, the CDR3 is TGTGCCAGTAGTCAGGGGCAGGATGCTGAAGCTTTCTTT.

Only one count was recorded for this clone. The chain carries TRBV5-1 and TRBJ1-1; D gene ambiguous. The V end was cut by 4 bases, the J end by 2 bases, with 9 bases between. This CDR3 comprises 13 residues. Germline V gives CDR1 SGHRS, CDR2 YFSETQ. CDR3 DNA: TGCGCCAGCAGCCTGACACTCAACACTGAAGCTTTCTTT. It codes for CASSLTLNTEAFF.

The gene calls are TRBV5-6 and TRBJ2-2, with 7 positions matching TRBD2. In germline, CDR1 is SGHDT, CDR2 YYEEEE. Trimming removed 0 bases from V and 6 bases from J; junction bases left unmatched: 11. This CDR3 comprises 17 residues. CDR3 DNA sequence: TGTGCCAGCAGCTTGGTAGTGTCTAGCGGTGATCCCGGGGAGCTGTTTTTT. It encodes CASSLVVSSGDPGELFF.

The CDR3 here is CASGLVIAGGDYGYTF. CDR3 in DNA: TGTGCTAGTGGTTTGGTAATAGCAGGGGGCGACTATGGCTACACCTTC. The gene calls are TRBV12-5 and TRBJ1-2, with 8 nucleotides matching TRBD1. With V trimmed by 0 bases and J by 3 bases, 6 bases remained unmatched. Germline V gene lookup returns CDR1 LGHNT and CDR2 FRNRAP. The length of the CDR3 is 16 residues.

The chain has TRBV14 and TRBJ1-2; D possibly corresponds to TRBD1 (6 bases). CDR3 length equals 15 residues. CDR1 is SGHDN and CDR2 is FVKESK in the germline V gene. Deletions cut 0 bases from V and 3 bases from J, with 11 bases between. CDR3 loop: CASSQEYRVDYGYTF. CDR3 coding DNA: TGTGCCAGCAGCCAAGAGTACAGGGTGGACTATGGCTACACCTTC.

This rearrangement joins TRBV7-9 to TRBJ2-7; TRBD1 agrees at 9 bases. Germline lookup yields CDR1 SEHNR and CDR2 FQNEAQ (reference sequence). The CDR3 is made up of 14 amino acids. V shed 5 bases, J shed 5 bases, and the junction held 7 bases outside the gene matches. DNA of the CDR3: TGTGCCAGCAGCCCAGGACAGGGGTGGAACGAGCAGTACTTC. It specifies CASSPGQGWNEQYF. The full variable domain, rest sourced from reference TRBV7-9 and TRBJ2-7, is DTGVSQNPRHKITKRGQNVTFRCDPISEHNRLYWYRQTLGQGPEFLTYFQNEAQLEKSRLLSDRFSAERPKGSFSTLEIQRTEQGDSAMYLCASSPGQGWNEQYFGPGTRLTVT.

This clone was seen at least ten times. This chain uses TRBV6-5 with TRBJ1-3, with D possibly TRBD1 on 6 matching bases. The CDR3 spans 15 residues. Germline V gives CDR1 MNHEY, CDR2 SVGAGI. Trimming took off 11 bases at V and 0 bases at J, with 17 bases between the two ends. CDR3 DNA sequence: TGTGCCGTACGGACAGAAACCCACTCTGGAAACACCATATATTTT. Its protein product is CAVRTETHSGNTIYF.

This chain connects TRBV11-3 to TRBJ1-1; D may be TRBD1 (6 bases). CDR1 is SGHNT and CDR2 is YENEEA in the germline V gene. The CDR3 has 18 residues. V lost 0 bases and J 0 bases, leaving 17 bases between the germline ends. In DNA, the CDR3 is TGTGCCAGCAGCTTAGATCAAAATAGGGGGGAAATGAACACTGAAGCTTTCTTT. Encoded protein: CASSLDQNRGEMNTEAFF.

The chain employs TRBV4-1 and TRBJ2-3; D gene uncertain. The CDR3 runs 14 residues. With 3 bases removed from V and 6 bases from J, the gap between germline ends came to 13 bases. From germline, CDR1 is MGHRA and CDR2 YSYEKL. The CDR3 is CASSQTWPRDTQYF. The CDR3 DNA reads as TGCGCCAGCAGCCAGACGTGGCCACGGGATACGCAGTATTTT.

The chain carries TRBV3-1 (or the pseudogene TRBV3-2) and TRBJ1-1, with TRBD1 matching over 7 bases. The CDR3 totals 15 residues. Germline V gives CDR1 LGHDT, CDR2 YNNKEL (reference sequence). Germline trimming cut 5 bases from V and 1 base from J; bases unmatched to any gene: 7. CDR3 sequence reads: CASSLWTGGNTEAFF. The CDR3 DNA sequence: TGTGCCAGCAGCTTATGGACAGGCGGGAACACTGAAGCTTTCTTT.

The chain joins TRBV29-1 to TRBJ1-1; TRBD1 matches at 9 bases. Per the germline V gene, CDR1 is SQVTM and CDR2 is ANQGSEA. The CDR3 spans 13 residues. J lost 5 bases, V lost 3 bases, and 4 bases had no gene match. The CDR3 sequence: CSVDGDRETEAFF. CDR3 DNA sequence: TGCAGCGTTGATGGGGACAGGGAGACTGAAGCTTTCTTT.

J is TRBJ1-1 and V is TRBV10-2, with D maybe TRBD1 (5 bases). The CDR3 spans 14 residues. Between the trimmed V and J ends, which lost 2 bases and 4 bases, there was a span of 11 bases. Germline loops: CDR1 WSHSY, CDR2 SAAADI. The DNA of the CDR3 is TGCGCCAGCAGTGAGCCTCGGGGGGGCACTGAAGCTTTCTTT. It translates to CASSEPRGGTEAFF.

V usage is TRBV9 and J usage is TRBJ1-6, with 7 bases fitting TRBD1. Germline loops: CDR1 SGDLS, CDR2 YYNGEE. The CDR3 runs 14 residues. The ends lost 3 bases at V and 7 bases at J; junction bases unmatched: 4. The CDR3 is CASSAQGGNSPLHF. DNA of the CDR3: TGTGCCAGCAGCGCCCAGGGGGGGAATTCACCCCTCCACTTT.

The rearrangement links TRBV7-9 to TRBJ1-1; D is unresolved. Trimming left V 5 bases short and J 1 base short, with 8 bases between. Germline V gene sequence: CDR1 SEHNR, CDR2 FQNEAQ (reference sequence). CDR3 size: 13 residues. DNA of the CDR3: TGTGCCAGCAGCCTCACAGCGAACACTGAAGCTTTCTTT. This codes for CASSLTANTEAFF.

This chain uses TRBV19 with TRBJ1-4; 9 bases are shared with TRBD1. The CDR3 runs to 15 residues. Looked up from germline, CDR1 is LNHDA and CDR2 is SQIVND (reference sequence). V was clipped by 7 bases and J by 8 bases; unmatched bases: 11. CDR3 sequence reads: CASTPGGTGREKLFF. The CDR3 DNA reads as TGTGCCAGTACCCCTGGGGGGACAGGGAGAGAAAAACTGTTTTTT.

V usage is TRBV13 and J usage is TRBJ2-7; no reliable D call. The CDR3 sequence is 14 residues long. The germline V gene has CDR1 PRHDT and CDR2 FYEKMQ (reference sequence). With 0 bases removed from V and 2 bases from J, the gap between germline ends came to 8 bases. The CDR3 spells CASSLGPGPYEQYF. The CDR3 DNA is TGTGCCAGCAGCTTAGGCCCCGGGCCCTACGAGCAGTACTTC.

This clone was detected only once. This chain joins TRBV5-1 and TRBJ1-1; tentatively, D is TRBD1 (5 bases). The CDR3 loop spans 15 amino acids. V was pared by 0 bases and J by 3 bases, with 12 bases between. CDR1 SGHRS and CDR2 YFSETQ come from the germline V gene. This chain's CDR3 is CASSLVALGDTEAFF. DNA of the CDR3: TGCGCCAGCAGCTTGGTGGCTTTGGGGGACACTGAAGCTTTCTTT.

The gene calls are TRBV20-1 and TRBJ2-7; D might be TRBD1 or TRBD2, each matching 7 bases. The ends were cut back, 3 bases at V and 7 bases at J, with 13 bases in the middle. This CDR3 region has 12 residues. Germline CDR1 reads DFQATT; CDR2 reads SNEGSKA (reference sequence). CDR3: CSASRQGGEQYF. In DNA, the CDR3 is TGCAGTGCTAGTCGACAGGGAGGGGAGCAGTACTTC.